A single sample is the source of the 5 T cell receptor beta chains below, sequenced in a study of T-cell memory formation after mild COVID-19. TCRdb reprocessed the 5' RACE reads with MiXCR, giving one entry per CDR3 protein. This sample has about 110,000 distinct CDR3 sequences, with 15% to 20% found just once. The specimen sequenced was PBMCs or a T cell subset sorted from them (not recorded which). All receptors derive from a young man who had mild COVID-19 (a few samples of this study predate the infection). Cell type and time point are not known.

The genes are TRBV20-1 and TRBJ1-4; no definite D call. The V gene lost 2 bases and the J gene lost 0 bases, with 4 bases spanning the gap. Germline loops: CDR1 DFQATT, CDR2 SNEGSKA (reference sequence). The CDR3 extends over 13 amino acids. The CDR3 spells CSARSATNEKLFF. CDR3 DNA sequence: TGCAGTGCTAGATCGGCAACTAATGAAAAACTGTTTTTT.

V usage is TRBV6-5 and J usage is TRBJ2-2; the D gene could be TRBD1 or TRBD2 (5 bases each). Germline values: CDR1 MNHEY, CDR2 SVGAGI. With 4 bases removed from V and 5 bases from J, the gap between germline ends came to 11 bases. The CDR3 runs to 14 residues. CDR3 sequence reads: CASSSPWGTGELFF. The CDR3 nucleotides are TGTGCCAGCAGTTCCCCCTGGGGGACCGGGGAGCTGTTTTTT.

The V gene is TRBV28, the J gene TRBJ1-4, with a possible D match to TRBD1 (5 bases). The CDR3 extends over 16 amino acids. Deletions cut 3 bases from V and 7 bases from J, with 18 bases between. Per the germline V gene, CDR1 is MDHEN and CDR2 is SYDVKM. CDR3 DNA: TGTGCCAGCAGTTTTACCGGGGCCAGCTGGGGTGAAAAACTGTTTTTT. This sequence encodes CASSFTGASWGEKLFF.

The V call is TRBV7-9, the J call TRBJ1-5; D is undetermined. Germline-derived CDR1 and CDR2 are SEHNR and FQNEAQ (reference sequence). This CDR3 contains 12 residues. V was trimmed by 8 bases and J by 5 bases, leaving 10 bases between them. In DNA, the CDR3 is TGTGCCAGCGCGGCACCCGATCAGCCCCAGCATTTT. It specifies CASAAPDQPQHF.

In this sample, this clonotype turned up a few times. The chain combines TRBV5-6 with TRBJ2-3; 7 nucleotides match TRBD1. The CDR3 has 16 residues. Trimming took 0 bases from V and 8 from J; bases not matched to a gene: 12. The V gene's germline CDR1 is SGHDT and CDR2 YYEEEE. The CDR3 sequence is CASSLGSTTAGGTQYF. The CDR3 DNA reads TGTGCCAGCAGCTTGGGTAGTACCACAGCAGGGGGTACGCAGTATTTT.